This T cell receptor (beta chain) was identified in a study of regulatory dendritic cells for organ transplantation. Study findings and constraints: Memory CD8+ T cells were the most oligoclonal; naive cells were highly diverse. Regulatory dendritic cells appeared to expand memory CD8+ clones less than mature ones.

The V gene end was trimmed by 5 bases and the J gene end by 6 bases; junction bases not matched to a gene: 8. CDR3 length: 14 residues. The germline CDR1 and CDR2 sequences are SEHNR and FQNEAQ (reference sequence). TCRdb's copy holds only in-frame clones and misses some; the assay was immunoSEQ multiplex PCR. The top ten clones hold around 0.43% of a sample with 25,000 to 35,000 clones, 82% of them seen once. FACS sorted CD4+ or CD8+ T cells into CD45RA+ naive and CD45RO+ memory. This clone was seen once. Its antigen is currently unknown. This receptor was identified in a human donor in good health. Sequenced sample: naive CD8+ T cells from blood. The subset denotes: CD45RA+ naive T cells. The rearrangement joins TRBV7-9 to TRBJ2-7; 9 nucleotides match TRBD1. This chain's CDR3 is CASSGRGQGLEQYF. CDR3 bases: TGTGCCAGCAGCGGCAGGGGACAGGGACTCGAGCAGTACTTC.